This T cell receptor (beta chain) came from a study of human T cells and chemical hapten exposure listed by TCRdb under 2021. At the level of the whole study: For sensitization, 2% DPC in acetone was applied to a roughly 2 cm by roughly 2 cm area of upper inner arm skin. Weekly therapeutic DPC doses were additionally applied to the scalp of patients throughout the approximately 25-week study period. Patch tests used Finn chambers with 0.01% DPC on the upper back, scored after 6 days by International Contact Dermatitis Research Group standards. The patient cohort, mostly female, included alopecia areata with under or over 50% scalp involvement, alopecia totalis and alopecia universalis. The libraries were sequenced as a pool, and the TCR yield per sample differed mostly because of small variations in library volumes within the pool. The study tracked peripheral blood TCR repertoire changes in vivo during primary and secondary sensitization to the hapten diphenylcyclopropenone (DPC) in alopecia patients. Blood samples were taken from patients before sensitization (week 0) and then at 2, 6 and about 24 weeks after DPC sensitization. Twenty-nine alopecia patients provided blood for TCR sequencing at one to four time points (pre-sensitization, 2, 6 and 24 weeks).

Preparation of the library involved RACE. TCRdb lists the instrument as NextSeq 500. During library preparation, unique molecular identifiers were attached to individual cDNA molecules so that TCRs could be counted quantitatively and reproducibly. Each blood RNA sample was used to sequence both TCR alpha and TCR beta chains. The study's processing was this. A median of around 100,000 TCRs per sample was observed, with a range of 23,224 to 690,600. The Decombinator software suite was used to annotate the V, J and CDR3 of the TCR reads. Every sample was subsampled to the same number of TCRs (28,000) for the PS versus PT1 abundance plots. TCRs were defined as expanded if absent before sensitization and observed at least eight times at the 2-week time point. Using fastp at Q25 and MiXCR, TCRdb reprocessed the public reads and kept productive beta chains. Here each entry gathers all rows of one CDR3 protein and keeps the most common genes and DNA. TCRdb's processing, not the authors', yielded these V and J calls. Here the sample has about 340,000 distinct CDR3 sequences; around 7% occur a single time. 8.4% of the sample is taken by the ten largest.

V is cut back by 5 bases and J by 7 bases, with 7 bases in the junction unmatched. CDR3 length: 15 amino acids, cysteine to phenylalanine. CDR3 DNA is the only sequence kept; it has 45 bases, read in frame from the first base. CDR1 and CDR2 were assigned from the germline V gene as SGHTA and FQGNSA. The full study reports these points: Because every patient had alopecia, a presumed autoimmune disease, the patients' immune response might differ from that of healthy individuals. DPC sensitization did not change how many TCRs were above 1 in 1000 frequency, and no evidence was found of alterations in global repertoire structure. The number of PT1 expanded TCRs positively correlated with patch test score, significant at thresholds 8, 16 and 32 but not 4. Significantly more large CDR3 similarity clusters were formed by expanded TCRs than by pre-sensitization or healthy control sets, consistent with antigen-driven responses. Repeated subsampling changed both the strength of the expansion versus patch-test correlation and the threshold at which that correlation became significant.

This clonotype was seen ten or more times. Which antigen it targets is not known. Base qualities are not at hand, and no much larger clone is one base apart. The intended sense of this specimen's time point label: patch test 1, 2 weeks after DPC sensitization. Explained via the paper, the treatment or condition label denotes: therapeutic diphenylcyclopropenone sensitization with weekly scalp DPC. Blood at each patch-test visit was drawn before the patch test was applied. Eligible patients were aged 18 to 70, diagnosed with alopecia, deemed suitable for DPC therapy, and excluded if pregnant. Total RNA was extracted from unfractionated whole blood collected in Tempus Blood RNA tubes.

Sequenced material: whole blood, taken in connection with sensitization to the hapten diphenylcyclopropenone (DPC). The clonotype originates from a woman aged 18-29 years with alopecia areata. Some clones in this sample may be carry-over from other donors' samples. The rearrangement joined TRBV7-2 to TRBJ2-2; 10 bases in the junction line up with TRBD2. Read as DNA, the sequence is TGTGCCAGCAGCCCAGCGGGGGGGCCAATCGGGGAGCTGTTTTTT. This codes for CASSPAGGPIGELFF.